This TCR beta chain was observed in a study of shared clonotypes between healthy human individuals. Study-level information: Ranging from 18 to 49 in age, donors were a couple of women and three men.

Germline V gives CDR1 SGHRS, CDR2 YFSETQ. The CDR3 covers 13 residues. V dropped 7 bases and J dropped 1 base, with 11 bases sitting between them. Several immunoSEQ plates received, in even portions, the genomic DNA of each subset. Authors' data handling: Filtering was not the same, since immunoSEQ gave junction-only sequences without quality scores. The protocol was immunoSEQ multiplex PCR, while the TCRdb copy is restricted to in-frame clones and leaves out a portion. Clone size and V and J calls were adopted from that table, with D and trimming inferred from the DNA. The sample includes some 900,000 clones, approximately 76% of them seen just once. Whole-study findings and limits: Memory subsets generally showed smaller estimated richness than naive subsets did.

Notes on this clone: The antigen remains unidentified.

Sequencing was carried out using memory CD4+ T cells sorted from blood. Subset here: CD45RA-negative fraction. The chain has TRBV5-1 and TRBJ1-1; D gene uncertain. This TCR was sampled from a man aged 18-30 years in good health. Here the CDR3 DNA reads TGCGCCAGCCAGCTCGGGAAGAACACTGAAGCTTTCTTT. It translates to CASQLGKNTEAFF.